Listed below are T cell receptor beta chains from one sample, sequenced in a study of cytomegalovirus exposure and HLA in healthy donors. The repertoire was sequenced with immunoSEQ multiplex PCR; TCRdb's copy has only in-frame clones and lacks some. The sample has about 55,000 clones, about 67% seen once. Sample: PBMCs. The receptors were sampled from a man aged 35 to 55 in good health and CMV-seropositive. Both conserved end residues are part of each CDR3. Each record gives: clone size, D gene, J gene, V gene, CDR3 DNA, CDR3 protein. D genes are given only for firm matches. Size is omitted from some rows. Given values are once, few, many or a class for expanded clones.

clone_size: -
d_call: TRBD2
j_call: TRBJ2-1
v_call: TRBV4-2
cdr3_nt: TGTGCCAGCAGCCAAGGGGCAGGGAGGCTAGCGGGGGGGCCCAATGAGCAGTTCTTC
cdr3_aa: CASSQGAGRLAGGPNEQFF

clone_size: -
d_call: -
j_call: TRBJ1-1
v_call: TRBV30
cdr3_nt: TGTGCCTGGAGTGTAAAGTCTACAGCCACGAACACTGAAGCTTTCTTT
cdr3_aa: CAWSVKSTATNTEAFF

clone_size: -
d_call: -
j_call: TRBJ2-3
v_call: TRBV6-4
cdr3_nt: TGTGCCAGCAGTGTCGACTGGCCAGATACGCAGTATTTT
cdr3_aa: CASSVDWPDTQYF

clone_size: -
d_call: TRBD1
j_call: TRBJ2-5
v_call: TRBV5-8
cdr3_nt: TGTGCCAGCAGCATGCACTTCAGGGGGTCCCAAGAGACCCAGTACTTC
cdr3_aa: CASSMHFRGSQETQYF

clone_size: -
d_call: -
j_call: TRBJ2-7
v_call: TRBV6-5
cdr3_nt: TGTGCCAGCAGTTACTCGACAGAATCCTACGAGCAGTACTTC
cdr3_aa: CASSYSTESYEQYF

clone_size: -
d_call: -
j_call: TRBJ2-3
v_call: TRBV5-1
cdr3_nt: TGCGCCGAGTCCTTGGGCGGGGACACAGATACGCAGTATTTT
cdr3_aa: CAESLGGDTDTQYF

clone_size: -
d_call: -
j_call: TRBJ2-6
v_call: TRBV7-8
cdr3_nt: TGTGCCAGCAGCCCCAGAAATCCTGGGGCCAACGTCCTGACTTTC
cdr3_aa: CASSPRNPGANVLTF

clone_size: -
d_call: TRBD2
j_call: TRBJ2-1
v_call: TRBV29-1
cdr3_nt: TGCAGCTCGGGACTAGCGGGGGCCGGAAATGAGCAGTTCTTC
cdr3_aa: CSSGLAGAGNEQFF

clone_size: -
d_call: -
j_call: TRBJ1-1
v_call: TRBV5-1
cdr3_nt: TGCGCCAGCAGTCTCACCTCCAGGGGTACTGAAGCTTTCTTT
cdr3_aa: CASSLTSRGTEAFF

clone_size: -
d_call: TRBD1
j_call: TRBJ2-2
v_call: TRBV2
cdr3_nt: TGTGCCAGCACTCGGGACAGGGGCCCCGGGGAGCTGTTTTTT
cdr3_aa: CASTRDRGPGELFF

clone_size: -
d_call: -
j_call: TRBJ2-2
v_call: TRBV30
cdr3_nt: TGTGCCTGGAACGGTGGGGGGGCCGACACCGGGGAGCTGTTTTTT
cdr3_aa: CAWNGGGADTGELFF

clone_size: -
d_call: TRBD1
j_call: TRBJ1-2
v_call: TRBV5-1
cdr3_nt: TGCGCCAGCAGCGAGGGACAGTTCTATGGCTACACCTTC
cdr3_aa: CASSEGQFYGYTF

clone_size: -
d_call: -
j_call: TRBJ1-6
v_call: TRBV11-2
cdr3_nt: TGTGCCAGCAGCTTAGAGAATAGACAGCCTTATAATTCACCCCTCCACTTT
cdr3_aa: CASSLENRQPYNSPLHF

clone_size: -
d_call: -
j_call: TRBJ2-1
v_call: TRBV7-8
cdr3_nt: TGTGCCAGCATCCAGGGGAGGGGGGGCTCCTACAATGAGCAGTTCTTC
cdr3_aa: CASIQGRGGSYNEQFF

clone_size: few
d_call: -
j_call: TRBJ1-2
v_call: TRBV2
cdr3_nt: TGTGCCAGCAGTGCCACCGGGAGTTTCTATGGCTACACCTTC
cdr3_aa: CASSATGSFYGYTF

clone_size: few
d_call: -
j_call: TRBJ1-6
v_call: TRBV21-1
cdr3_nt: TGTGCCAGCAGCAAAGCGCAGGGGACGAGCTCCTATAATTCACCCCTCCACTTT
cdr3_aa: CASSKAQGTSSYNSPLHF

clone_size: -
d_call: TRBD2
j_call: TRBJ2-2
v_call: TRBV2
cdr3_nt: TGTGCCAGCAGTGAGGGGGGGTTAAGAACGAACACCGGGGAGCTGTTTTTT
cdr3_aa: CASSEGGLRTNTGELFF

clone_size: -
d_call: -
j_call: TRBJ1-4
v_call: TRBV6-1
cdr3_nt: TGTGCCAGCCAGGAGGGGCGGGAAAAACTGTTTTTT
cdr3_aa: CASQEGREKLFF

clone_size: few
d_call: -
j_call: TRBJ1-1
v_call: TRBV5-1
cdr3_nt: TGCGCCAGCAGCTCTCAGGGAGGTGGGAACACTGAAGCTTTCTTT
cdr3_aa: CASSSQGGGNTEAFF

clone_size: -
d_call: -
j_call: TRBJ1-1
v_call: TRBV2
cdr3_nt: TGTGCCAGCAGCCAGGACAGTGAGGACACTGAAGCTTTCTTT
cdr3_aa: CASSQDSEDTEAFF

clone_size: -
d_call: -
j_call: TRBJ1-1
v_call: TRBV12-5
cdr3_nt: TGTGCTAGTGGTGGAAACAACTACATGAACACTGAAGCTTTCTTT
cdr3_aa: CASGGNNYMNTEAFF

clone_size: -
d_call: TRBD1
j_call: TRBJ1-1
v_call: TRBV6-5
cdr3_nt: TGTGCATCTGGACAGGGAATCACTGAAGCTTTCTTT
cdr3_aa: CASGQGITEAFF